This T cell receptor (beta chain) was sequenced for a study of blood T cell repertoires in COVID-19. About the research overall: Researchers got acute and convalescent COVID-19 samples from the United States, Italy and Spain. The cDNA or gDNA used as material had been derived from T cells, B-cell-depleted T cells, or PBMCs.

The CDR3 is made up of 16 amino acids. V trimming: 4 bases; J trimming: 3 bases; junction bases outside the gene matches: 7. CDR1 and CDR2 from the germline V gene are LNHDA and SQIVND (reference sequence). Per the study methods: Reference gene primer amplification gave nucleated cell count estimates. Libraries were prepared by immunoSEQ multiplex PCR; TCRdb keeps only in-frame clonotypes and omits some of them. D and trimming come from the DNA, and the V and J calls and clone size come from that table. The table records approximately 300,000 clones, 85% of them present only once. Participants reported their clinical history, and cohort assignment relied on those reports.

The chain recombines TRBV19 with TRBJ2-5, with 11 bases fitting TRBD2. The source material was PBMCs or T cells enriched from blood (not recorded which). This TCR derives from a woman in her 30s who had been exposed to COVID-19. CDR3 loop: CASSRLAGRNKETQYF. For the CDR3, the DNA is TGTGCCAGTAGTAGACTAGCGGGAAGAAATAAAGAGACCCAGTACTTC.